This TCR beta chain stems from a study of T cell responses to AZD1222 COVID-19 vaccine. TCRdb's table, derived via immunoSEQ multiplex PCR, lists solely in-frame clones and lacks some. The sample yields roughly 190,000 clones, approximately 90% seen once. A word on this clone: The antigen is not known.

The study, taken as a whole, reports: Possibly, clonal diversity was underestimated; donors were largely white British and included more females.

Germline V gene data show CDR1 as SGHTA and CDR2 as FQGTGA. V was cut by 3 bases and J by 3 bases, with 7 bases left in between. This CDR3 comprises 13 residues. Sequenced here: peripheral blood, sampled 28 days after the second AZD1222 dose. This rearrangement joins TRBV7-3 to TRBJ2-3; no definite D call. The TCR comes from an adult who received the AZD1222 COVID-19 vaccine. CDR3 DNA sequence: TGTGCCAGCAGCTTTTACCGAACAGATACGCAGTATTTT. This translates into CASSFYRTDTQYF.